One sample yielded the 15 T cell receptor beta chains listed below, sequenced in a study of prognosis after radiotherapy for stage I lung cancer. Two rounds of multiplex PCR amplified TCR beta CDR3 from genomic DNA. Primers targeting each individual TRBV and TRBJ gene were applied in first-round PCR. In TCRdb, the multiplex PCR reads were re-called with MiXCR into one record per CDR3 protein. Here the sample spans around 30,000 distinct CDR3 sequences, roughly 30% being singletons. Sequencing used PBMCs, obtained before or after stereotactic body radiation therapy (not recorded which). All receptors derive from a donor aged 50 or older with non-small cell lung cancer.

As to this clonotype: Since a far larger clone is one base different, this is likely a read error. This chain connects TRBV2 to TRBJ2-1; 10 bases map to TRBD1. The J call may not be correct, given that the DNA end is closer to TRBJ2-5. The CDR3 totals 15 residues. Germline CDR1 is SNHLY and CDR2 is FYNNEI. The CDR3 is CASMIRQGARETQYF. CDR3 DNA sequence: TGTGCCAGCATGATCAGACAGGGGGCCCGGGAGACCCAGTACTTC.

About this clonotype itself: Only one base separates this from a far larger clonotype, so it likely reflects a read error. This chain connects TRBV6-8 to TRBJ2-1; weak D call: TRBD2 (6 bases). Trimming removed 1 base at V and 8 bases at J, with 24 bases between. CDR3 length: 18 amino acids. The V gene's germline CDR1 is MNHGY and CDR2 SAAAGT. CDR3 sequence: CASSYCPGFKFGGDEQFF. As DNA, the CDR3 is TGTGCCAGCAGTTACTGCCCAGGGTTCAAGTTCGGGGGAGATGAGCAGTTCTTC.

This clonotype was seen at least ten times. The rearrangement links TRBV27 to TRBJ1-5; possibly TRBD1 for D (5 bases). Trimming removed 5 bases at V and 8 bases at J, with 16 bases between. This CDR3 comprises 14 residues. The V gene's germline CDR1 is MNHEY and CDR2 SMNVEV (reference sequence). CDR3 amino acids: CASSIRDWGEPQHF. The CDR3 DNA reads TGTGCCAGCAGTATCCGCGACTGGGGCGAGCCCCAGCATTTT.

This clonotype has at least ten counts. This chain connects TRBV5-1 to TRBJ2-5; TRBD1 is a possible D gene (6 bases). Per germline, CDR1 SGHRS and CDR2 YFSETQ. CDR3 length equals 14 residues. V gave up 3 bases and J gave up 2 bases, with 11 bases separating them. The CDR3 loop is CASSSMTGQETQYF. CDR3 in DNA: TGCGCCAGCAGCTCCATGACAGGACAAGAGACCCAGTACTTC.

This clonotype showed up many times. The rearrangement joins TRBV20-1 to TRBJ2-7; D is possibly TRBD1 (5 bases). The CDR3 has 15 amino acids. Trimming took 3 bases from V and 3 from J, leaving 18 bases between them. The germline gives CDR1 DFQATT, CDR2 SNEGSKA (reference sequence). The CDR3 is CSARGPSLLFYEQYF. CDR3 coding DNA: TGCAGTGCTAGGGGGCCCTCCCTCCTATTCTACGAGCAGTACTTC.

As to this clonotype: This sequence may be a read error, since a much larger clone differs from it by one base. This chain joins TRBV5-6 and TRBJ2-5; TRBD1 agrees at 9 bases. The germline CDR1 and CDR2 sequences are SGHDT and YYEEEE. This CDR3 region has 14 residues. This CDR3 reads CARSGTGQGETQYF. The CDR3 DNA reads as TGTGCCCGCAGCGGAACGGGACAGGGCGAGACCCAGTACTTC.

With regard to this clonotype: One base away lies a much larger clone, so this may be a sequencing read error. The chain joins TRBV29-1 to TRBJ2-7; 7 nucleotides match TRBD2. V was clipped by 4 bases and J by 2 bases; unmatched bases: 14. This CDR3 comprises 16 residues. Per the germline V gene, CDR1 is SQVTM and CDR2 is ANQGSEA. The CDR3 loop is CSVAGGRKGPTYEQYF. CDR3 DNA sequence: TGCAGCGTTGCGGGGGGACGAAAGGGTCCGACCTACGAGCAGTACTTC.

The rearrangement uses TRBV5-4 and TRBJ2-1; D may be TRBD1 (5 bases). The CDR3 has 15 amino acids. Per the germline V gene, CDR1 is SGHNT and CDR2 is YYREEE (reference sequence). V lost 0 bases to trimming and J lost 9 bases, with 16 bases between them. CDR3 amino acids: CASSLGGLGAIEQFF. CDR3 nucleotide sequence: TGTGCCAGCAGCTTGGGGGGTTTAGGGGCAATTGAGCAGTTCTTC.

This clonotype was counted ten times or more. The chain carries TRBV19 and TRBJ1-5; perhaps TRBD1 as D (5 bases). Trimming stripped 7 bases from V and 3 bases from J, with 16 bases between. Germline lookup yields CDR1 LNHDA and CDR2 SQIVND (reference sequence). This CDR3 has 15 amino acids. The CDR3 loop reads CASKVSAGHNQPQHF. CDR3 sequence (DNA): TGTGCCAGTAAAGTTAGTGCAGGGCACAATCAGCCCCAGCATTTT.

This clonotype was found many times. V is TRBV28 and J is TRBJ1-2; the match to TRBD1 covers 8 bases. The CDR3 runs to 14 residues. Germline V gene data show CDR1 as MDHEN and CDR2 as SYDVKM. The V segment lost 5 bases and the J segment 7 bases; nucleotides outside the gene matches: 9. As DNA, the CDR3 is TGTGCCAGCAGTGCGGCCGGACAGGGCAGTGGCTACACCTTC. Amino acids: CASSAAGQGSGYTF.

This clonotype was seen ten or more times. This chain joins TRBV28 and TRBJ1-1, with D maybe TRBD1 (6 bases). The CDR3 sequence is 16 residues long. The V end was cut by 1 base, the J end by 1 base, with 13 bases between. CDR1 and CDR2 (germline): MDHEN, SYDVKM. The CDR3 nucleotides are TGTGCCAGCAGTTTATTTCGGGGGCTGCGGAACACTGAAGCTTTCTTT. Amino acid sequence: CASSLFRGLRNTEAFF. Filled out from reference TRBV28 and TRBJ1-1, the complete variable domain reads DVKVTQSSRYLVKRTGEKVFLECVQDMDHENMFWYRQDPGLGLRLIYFSYDVKMKEKGDIPEGYSVSREKKERFSLILESASTNQTSMYLCASSLFRGLRNTEAFFGQGTRLTVV.

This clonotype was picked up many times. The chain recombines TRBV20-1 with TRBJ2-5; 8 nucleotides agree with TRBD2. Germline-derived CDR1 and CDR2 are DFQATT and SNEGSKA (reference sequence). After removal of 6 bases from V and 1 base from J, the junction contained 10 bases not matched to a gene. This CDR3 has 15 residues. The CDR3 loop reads CSARNAGGAQETQYF. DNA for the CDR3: TGCAGTGCAAGAAACGCCGGGGGGGCCCAAGAGACCCAGTACTTC.

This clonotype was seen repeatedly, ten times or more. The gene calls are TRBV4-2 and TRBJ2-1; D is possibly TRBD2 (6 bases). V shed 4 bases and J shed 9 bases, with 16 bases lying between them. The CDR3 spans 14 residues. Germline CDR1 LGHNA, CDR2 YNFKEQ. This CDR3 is CASSLLSAGTEQFF. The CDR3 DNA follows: TGTGCCAGCAGCCTGTTGTCAGCGGGTACTGAGCAGTTCTTC.

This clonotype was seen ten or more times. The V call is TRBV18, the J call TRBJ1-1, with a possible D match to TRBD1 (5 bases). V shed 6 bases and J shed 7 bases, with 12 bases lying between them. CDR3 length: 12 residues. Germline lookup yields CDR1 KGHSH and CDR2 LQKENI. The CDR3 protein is CASSGALIEAFF. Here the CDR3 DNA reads TGTGCCAGCTCCGGGGCCTTAATTGAAGCTTTCTTT.

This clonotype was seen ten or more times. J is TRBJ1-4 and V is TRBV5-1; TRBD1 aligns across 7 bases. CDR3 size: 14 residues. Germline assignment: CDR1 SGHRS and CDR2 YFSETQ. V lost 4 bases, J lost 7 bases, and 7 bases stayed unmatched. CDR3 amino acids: CASSLRDSGEKLFF. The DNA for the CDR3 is TGCGCCAGCAGCCTCCGGGACAGTGGTGAAAAACTGTTTTTT. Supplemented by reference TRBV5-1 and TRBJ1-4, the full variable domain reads KAGVTQTPRYLIKTRGQQVTLSCSPISGHRSVSWYQQTPGQGLQFLFEYFSETQRNKGNFPGRFSGRQFSNSRSEMNVSTLELGDSALYLCASSLRDSGEKLFFGSGTQLSVL.